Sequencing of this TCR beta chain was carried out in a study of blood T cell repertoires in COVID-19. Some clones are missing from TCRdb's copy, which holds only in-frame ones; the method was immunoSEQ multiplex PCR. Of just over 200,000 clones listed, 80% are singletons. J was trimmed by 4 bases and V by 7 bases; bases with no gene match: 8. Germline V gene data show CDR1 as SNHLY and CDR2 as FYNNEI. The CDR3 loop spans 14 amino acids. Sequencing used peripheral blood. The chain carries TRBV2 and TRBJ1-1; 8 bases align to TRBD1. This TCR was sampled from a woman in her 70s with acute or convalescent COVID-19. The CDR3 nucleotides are TGTGCCAGCACCTTATTACAGGGGGGCACTGAAGCTTTCTTT. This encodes CASTLLQGGTEAFF.